This is a list of T cell receptor beta chains from one sample in a study of T cells after somatic rescue of genetic block. The method was immunoSEQ multiplex PCR; TCRdb's version includes in-frame clones alone and lacks a portion of them. Of tens of thousands of clones listed, about 92% were seen once; the top ten hold less than 3.5%. The sequencing sample was made of peripheral blood mononuclear cells (PBMCs). The origin of the receptors is a man aged 35 to 55. The CDR3 runs from the conserved cysteine through the conserved F or W. D genes are given only for firm matches. Clone sizes are given selectively: once, few, many, or a class where the clone is expanded.

CDR3	DNA	D	V	J	size
CASSSTGHEQFF	TGTGCTAGCAGCTCGACAGGGCATGAGCAGTTCTTC	TRBD1	TRBV7-7	TRBJ2-1	.
CASLGTASTGELFF	TGTGCCAGCCTGGGGACAGCAAGCACCGGGGAGCTGTTTTTT	TRBD1	TRBV6-1	TRBJ2-2	.
CASSLEGTLTYEQYF	TGTGCCAGCAGCTTGGAAGGGACTCTGACCTACGAGCAGTACTTC	.	TRBV5-1	TRBJ2-7	.
CASSPTFSSYEQYF	TGTGCCAGCAGCCCGACCTTTAGCTCCTACGAGCAGTACTTC	.	TRBV7-2	TRBJ2-7	once
CASSQMLLTDTQYF	TGTGCCAGCAGCCAAATGCTTCTCACAGATACGCAGTATTTT	.	TRBV14	TRBJ2-3	.
CASSSQAGGWQPQHF	TGTGCCAGCAGCTCCCAGGCAGGGGGGTGGCAGCCCCAGCATTTT	TRBD1	TRBV7-2	TRBJ1-5	once
CASSEPQTSGGRTDTQYF	TGTGCCAGCAGTGAACCCCAAACTAGCGGGGGGCGTACAGATACGCAGTATTTT	TRBD2	TRBV6-1	TRBJ2-3	once
CASSDRQGKNIQYF	TGTGCCAGCAGTGACAGACAGGGAAAAAACATTCAGTACTTC	TRBD1	TRBV6-5	TRBJ2-4	once
CASSPGARLPNTGELFF	TGTGCCAGCAGCCCCGGGGCAAGGCTCCCGAACACCGGGGAGCTGTTTTTT	.	TRBV5-4	TRBJ2-2	.
CSVELGRTHYEQYF	TGCAGCGTTGAATTGGGCAGGACCCACTACGAGCAGTACTTC	.	TRBV29-1	TRBJ2-7	once
CASNPGGSGRVGTQYF	TGCGCCAGCAACCCAGGCGGTAGCGGGAGGGTAGGAACGCAGTATTTT	TRBD2	TRBV5-1	TRBJ2-3	.
CASSPRDSPKYQETQYF	TGTGCCAGCAGCCCGCGGGACAGCCCAAAGTACCAAGAGACCCAGTACTTC	.	TRBV7-9	TRBJ2-5	.
CASSLGTGSYEQYF	TGCGCCAGCAGCCTAGGGACAGGGAGCTACGAGCAGTACTTC	TRBD1	TRBV4-1	TRBJ2-7	.
CASSEVWTNQPQHF	TGTGCCAGCAGTGAAGTTTGGACAAACCAGCCCCAGCATTTT	.	TRBV6-1	TRBJ1-5	.
CASNPRASGGAYEQYF	TGTGCCAGCAACCCACGTGCGAGCGGGGGGGCTTACGAGCAGTACTTC	TRBD2	TRBV6-6	TRBJ2-7	.
CASSSPETGVHNEQFF	TGTGCCAGCAGCTCCCCCGAGACAGGGGTCCACAATGAGCAGTTCTTC	TRBD1	TRBV7-9	TRBJ2-1	.
CASSLDRPRGDGYTF	TGCGCCAGCAGCTTGGACAGGCCGAGGGGAGATGGCTACACCTTC	.	TRBV5-1	TRBJ1-2	.
CASSSGIAGSSYNEQFF	TGTGCCAGCAGTTCAGGGATAGCGGGAAGCTCCTACAATGAGCAGTTCTTC	TRBD2	TRBV27	TRBJ2-1	.
CASSLYGGFNEKLFF	TGTGCCAGCAGTTTATATGGGGGTTTTAATGAAAAACTGTTTTTT	.	TRBV28	TRBJ1-4	.
CASSLVYLAEETQYF	TGTGCCAGCAGCTTAGTGTATCTAGCGGAAGAGACCCAGTACTTC	TRBD2	TRBV7-9	TRBJ2-5	.
CASSSGQFGNTGELFF	TGTGCCAGCAGCTCCGGACAGTTCGGGAACACCGGGGAGCTGTTTTTT	.	TRBV11-3	TRBJ2-2	.
CASSYQLAGVTDTQYF	TGTGCCAGCAGCTACCAACTAGCGGGAGTCACAGATACGCAGTATTTT	TRBD2	TRBV11-2	TRBJ2-3	.
CASSPGETQYF	TGTGCCAGCTCACCAGGAGAGACCCAGTACTTC	.	TRBV18	TRBJ2-5	.
CASSFVRGRSDTQYF	TGTGCCAGCAGCTTCGTTAGGGGAAGGTCAGATACGCAGTATTTT	.	TRBV7-2	TRBJ2-3	.
CASSTQRQSLYGYTF	TGTGCCAGTAGTACCCAGAGACAGTCACTCTATGGCTACACCTTC	.	TRBV19	TRBJ1-2	.
CASSISGWDSYEQYF	TGCGCCAGCAGTATTAGCGGGTGGGACTCCTACGAGCAGTACTTC	TRBD2	TRBV5-1	TRBJ2-7	.
CATGTVFNQPQHF	TGTGCCACCGGGACAGTGTTCAATCAGCCCCAGCATTTT	TRBD1	TRBV15	TRBJ1-5	few
CASSPQETQYF	TGTGCCAGCAGTCCACAAGAGACCCAGTACTTC	.	TRBV6-6	TRBJ2-5	.
CATSGSPGQPQETQYF	TGTGCCACCAGCGGAAGCCCGGGACAGCCGCAAGAGACCCAGTACTTC	TRBD1	TRBV15	TRBJ2-5	.
CASSPLSGGAGEQFF	TGTGCCAGCAGCCCCCTTAGCGGGGGGGCCGGTGAGCAGTTCTTC	TRBD2	TRBV11-3	TRBJ2-1	.
CATSPPPDRANEQFF	TGTGCCACCAGCCCACCTCCGGACAGGGCCAATGAGCAGTTCTTC	TRBD1	TRBV15	TRBJ2-1	.
CASSLGTPYEQYF	TGTGCCAGCAGCTTAGGGACCCCTTACGAGCAGTACTTC	.	TRBV7-9	TRBJ2-7	.
CASSDYRGGSSYEQYF	TGCGCCAGCAGCGATTACAGGGGGGGAAGCTCCTACGAGCAGTACTTC	.	TRBV10-1	TRBJ2-7	.
CASSPSRADNEQFF	TGTGCCAGCAGCCCAAGTCGGGCGGACAATGAGCAGTTCTTC	.	TRBV7-8	TRBJ2-1	.
CASSLNLGTGGGQPQHF	TGTGCCAGCAGCTTAAACCTGGGGACAGGGGGCGGTCAGCCCCAGCATTTT	TRBD1	TRBV7-8	TRBJ1-5	.
CASSQVMSTGGTEAFF	TGTGCCAGCAGCCAAGTTATGTCCACTGGGGGCACTGAAGCTTTCTTT	.	TRBV14	TRBJ1-1	.
CASSETLGGTGELFF	TGTGCCAGCAGTGAGACGCTGGGAGGCACCGGGGAGCTGTTTTTT	.	TRBV2	TRBJ2-2	.
CASSEGLGPITDTQYF	TGCGCCAGCAGTGAGGGTTTGGGACCAATCACAGATACGCAGTATTTT	.	TRBV10-2	TRBJ2-3	.
CASSQGVGVQYEQYF	TGTGCCAGCAGCCAAGGGGTAGGAGTTCAATACGAGCAGTACTTC	.	TRBV4-2	TRBJ2-7	once
CASTEPTMGSPLHF	TGTGCCAGCACCGAACCAACAATGGGGTCACCCCTCCACTTT	.	TRBV28	TRBJ1-6	.
CASSEWLGTSDTQYF	TGTGCCAGCAGTGAATGGCTTGGGACTAGCGATACGCAGTATTTT	TRBD2	TRBV2	TRBJ2-3	.
CASSVGAASTDTQYF	TGTGCCAGCAGTGTAGGGGCGGCTAGCACAGATACGCAGTATTTT	.	TRBV6-4	TRBJ2-3	.
CASSGTSFTDTQYF	TGTGCCAGCAGCGGTACCTCTTTCACAGATACGCAGTATTTT	.	TRBV5-6	TRBJ2-3	.
CASSLFGGKETQYF	TGTGCCAGCAGCTTGTTCGGGGGGAAAGAGACCCAGTACTTC	TRBD2	TRBV5-6	TRBJ2-5	.
CASSKTPFF	TGTGCCAGCAGCAAAACCCCGTTTTTC	.	TRBV5-6	TRBJ2-7	.
CASSPSRDSISHEQYF	TGTGCCAGTAGTCCTAGCCGGGACAGCATTTCCCACGAGCAGTACTTC	TRBD1	TRBV19	TRBJ2-7	.